The clone carrying this T cell receptor beta chain has ten or more counts. The antigen remains undetermined. V was clipped by 1 base and J by 6 bases, with 9 bases between them. The CDR3 consists of 13 residues. TCRdb re-analysed the RT-PCR reads in MiXCR, keeping a single row per CDR3 protein. The table lists over 450,000 distinct CDR3 sequences, 10% to 15% of them singletons. This sample stems from a study of response to subunit inactivated influenza vaccine. The study's findings and limits: T cells newly recruited by each seasonal influenza vaccination are few, the authors suggested.

This specimen consisted of PBMCs from blood, obtained 35 to 45 days after vaccination. This clonotype was sampled from a man aged 45-65 years who received an inactivated influenza vaccine. The V call is TRBV12-3 or TRBV12-4, the J call TRBJ1-2, with a tentative D call TRBD1 (6 bases). The CDR3 region has the DNA TGTGCCAGCAGTTTAGGGGGGGACAATGGCTACACCTTC. Its protein is CASSLGGDNGYTF.